This TCR beta chain was retrieved from a study of CD8 T cells in ankylosing spondylitis. This clonotype came up many times. What it binds is unknown. General study findings and limits: What seemed typical of ankylosing spondylitis blood was a TCR beta motif built from eight highly homologous variants. From matched ankylosing spondylitis synovial fluid, disease-linked clones were reportedly recovered at significantly enriched levels. Prior literature has documented some motif variants in synovial fluid and blood from reactive arthritis. Relatively rare in peripheral blood, disease-linked clones were also CD8+.

A quantitative 5'-RACE method, one with molecular barcodes, was used to make TCR beta libraries. Each CDR3 protein is one row after TCRdb ran MiXCR on the 5' RACE reads. The sample includes approximately 540,000 distinct CDR3 sequences, roughly 12% seen only once; the top ten take around 6.8%. This CDR3 has 14 residues. Trimming shortened V by 2 bases and J by 7 bases, and 12 bases separated the two germline ends. J is TRBJ2-1 and V is TRBV12-3 or TRBV12-4; D may be TRBD2 (5 bases). What was sequenced was blood, either unsorted or a sorted T cell fraction (not recorded which). The TCR was taken from a male donor with ankylosing spondylitis. The CDR3 is CASSLRLRDNEQFF. The CDR3 DNA sequence: TGTGCCAGCAGTTTAAGACTTCGGGATAATGAGCAGTTCTTC.